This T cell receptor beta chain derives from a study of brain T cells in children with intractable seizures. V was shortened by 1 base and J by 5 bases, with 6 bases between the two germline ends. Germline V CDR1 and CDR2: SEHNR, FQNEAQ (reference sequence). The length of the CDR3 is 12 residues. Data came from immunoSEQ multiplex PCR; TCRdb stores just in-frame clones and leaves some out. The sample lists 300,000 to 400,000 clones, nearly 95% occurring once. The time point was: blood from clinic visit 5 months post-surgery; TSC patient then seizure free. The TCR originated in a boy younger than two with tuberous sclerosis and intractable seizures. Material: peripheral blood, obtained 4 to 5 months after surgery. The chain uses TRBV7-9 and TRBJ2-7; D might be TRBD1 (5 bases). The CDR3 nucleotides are TGTGCCAGCAGCTTAGGACAGAACGAGCAGTACTTC. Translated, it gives CASSLGQNEQYF.